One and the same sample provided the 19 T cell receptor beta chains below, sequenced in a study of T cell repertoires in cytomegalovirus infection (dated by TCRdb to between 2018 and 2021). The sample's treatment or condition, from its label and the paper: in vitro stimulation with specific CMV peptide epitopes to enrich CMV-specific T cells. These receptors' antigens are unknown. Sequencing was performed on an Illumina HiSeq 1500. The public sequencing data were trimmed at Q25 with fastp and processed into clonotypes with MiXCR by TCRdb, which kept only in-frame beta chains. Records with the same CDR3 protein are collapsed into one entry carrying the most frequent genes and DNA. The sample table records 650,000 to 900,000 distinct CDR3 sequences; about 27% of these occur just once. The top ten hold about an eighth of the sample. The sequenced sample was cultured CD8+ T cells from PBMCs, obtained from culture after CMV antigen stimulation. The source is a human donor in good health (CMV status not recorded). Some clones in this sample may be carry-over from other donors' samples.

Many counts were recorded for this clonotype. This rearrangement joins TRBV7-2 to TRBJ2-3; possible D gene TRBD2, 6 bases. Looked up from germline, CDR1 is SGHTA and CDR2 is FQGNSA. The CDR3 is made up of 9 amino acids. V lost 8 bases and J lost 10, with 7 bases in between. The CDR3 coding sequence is TGTGCCAGCGGCGGGGCGCAGTATTTT. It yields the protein CASGGAQYF.

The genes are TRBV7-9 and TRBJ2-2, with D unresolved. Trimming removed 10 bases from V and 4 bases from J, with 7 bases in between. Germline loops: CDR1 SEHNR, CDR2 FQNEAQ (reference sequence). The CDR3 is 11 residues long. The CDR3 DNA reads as TGTGCCACCGAAGGCACCGGGGAGCTGTTTTTT. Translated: CATEGTGELFF.

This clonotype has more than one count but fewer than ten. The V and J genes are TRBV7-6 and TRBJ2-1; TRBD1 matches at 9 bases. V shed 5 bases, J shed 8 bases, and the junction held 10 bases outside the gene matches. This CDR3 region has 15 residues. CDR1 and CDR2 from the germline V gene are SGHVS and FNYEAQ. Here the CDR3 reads CASSETGGSIDEQFF. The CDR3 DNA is TGTGCCAGCAGCGAAACAGGGGGCTCAATCGATGAGCAGTTCTTC.

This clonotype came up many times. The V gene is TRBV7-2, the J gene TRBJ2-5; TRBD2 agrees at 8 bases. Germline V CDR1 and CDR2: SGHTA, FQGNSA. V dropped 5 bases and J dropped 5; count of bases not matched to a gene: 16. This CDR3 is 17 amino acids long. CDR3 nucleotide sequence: TGTGCCAGCAGCCGCTTTTCGGGGGGGGGAATTGGTGAGACCCAGTACTTC. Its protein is CASSRFSGGGIGETQYF.

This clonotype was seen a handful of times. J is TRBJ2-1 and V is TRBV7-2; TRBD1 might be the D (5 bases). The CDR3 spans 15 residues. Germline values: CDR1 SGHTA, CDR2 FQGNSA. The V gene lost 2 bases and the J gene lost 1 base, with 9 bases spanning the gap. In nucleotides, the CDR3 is TGTGCCAGCAGCTTAAAAGGGGAATCCTACAATGAGCAGTTCTTC. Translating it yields CASSLKGESYNEQFF. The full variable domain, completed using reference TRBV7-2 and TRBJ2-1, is GAGVSQSPSNKVTEKGKDVELRCDPISGHTALYWYRQSLGQGLEFLIYFQGNSAPDKSGLPSDRFSAERTGGSVSTLTIQRTQQEDSAVYLCASSLKGESYNEQFFGPGTRLTVL.

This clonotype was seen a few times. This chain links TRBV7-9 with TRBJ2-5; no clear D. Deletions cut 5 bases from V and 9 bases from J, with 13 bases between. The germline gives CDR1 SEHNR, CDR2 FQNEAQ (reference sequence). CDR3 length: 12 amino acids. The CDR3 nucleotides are TGTGCCAGCAGCCTCCAGTCTGAGGCCCAGTACTTC. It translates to CASSLQSEAQYF.

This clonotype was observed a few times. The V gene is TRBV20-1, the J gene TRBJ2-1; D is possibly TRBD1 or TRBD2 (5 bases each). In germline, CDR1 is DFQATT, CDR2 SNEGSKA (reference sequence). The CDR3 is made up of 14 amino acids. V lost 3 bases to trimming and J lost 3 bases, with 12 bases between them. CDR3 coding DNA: TGCAGTGCTAGGGGGGATTCCCGCTACAATGAGCAGTTCTTC. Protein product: CSARGDSRYNEQFF.

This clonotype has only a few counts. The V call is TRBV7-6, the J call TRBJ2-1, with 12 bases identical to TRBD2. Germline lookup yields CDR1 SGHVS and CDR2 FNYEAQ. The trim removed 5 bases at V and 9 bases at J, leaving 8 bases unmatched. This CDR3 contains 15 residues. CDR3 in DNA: TGTGCCAGCAGCGTGCTAGCGGGGGGGGCCCGTGAGCAGTTCTTC. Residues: CASSVLAGGAREQFF.

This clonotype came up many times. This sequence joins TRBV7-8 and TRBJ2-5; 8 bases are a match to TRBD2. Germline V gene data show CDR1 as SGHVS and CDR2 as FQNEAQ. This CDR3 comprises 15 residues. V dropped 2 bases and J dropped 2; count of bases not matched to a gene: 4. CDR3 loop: CASSLFQREQETQYF. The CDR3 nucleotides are TGTGCCAGCAGCTTATTCCAGCGGGAGCAAGAGACCCAGTACTTC. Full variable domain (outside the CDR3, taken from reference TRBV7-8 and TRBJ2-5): GAGVSQSPRYKVAKRGQDVALRCDPISGHVSLFWYQQALGQGPEFLTYFQNEAQLDKSGLPSDRFFAERPEGSVSTLKIQRTQQEDSAVYLCASSLFQREQETQYFGPGTRLLVL.

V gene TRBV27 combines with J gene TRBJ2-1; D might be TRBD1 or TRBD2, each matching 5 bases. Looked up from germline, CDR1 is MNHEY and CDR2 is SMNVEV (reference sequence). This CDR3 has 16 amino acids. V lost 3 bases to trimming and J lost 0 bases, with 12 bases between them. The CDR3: CASSFEGPFSYNEQFF. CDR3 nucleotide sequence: TGTGCCAGCAGTTTTGAGGGGCCCTTCTCCTACAATGAGCAGTTCTTC.

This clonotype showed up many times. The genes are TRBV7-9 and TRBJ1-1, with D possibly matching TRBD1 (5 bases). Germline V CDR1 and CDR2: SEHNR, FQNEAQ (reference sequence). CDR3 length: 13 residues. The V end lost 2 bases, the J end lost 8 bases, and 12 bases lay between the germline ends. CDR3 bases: TGTGCCAGCAGCTTAACTATACAGGTAGAAGCTTTCTTT. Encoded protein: CASSLTIQVEAFF.

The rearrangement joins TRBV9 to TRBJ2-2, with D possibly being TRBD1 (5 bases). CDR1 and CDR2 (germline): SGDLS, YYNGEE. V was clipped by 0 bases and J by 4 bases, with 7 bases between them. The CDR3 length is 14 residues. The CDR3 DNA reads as TGTGCCAGCAGCGTAGTGACAGCCACCGGGGAGCTGTTTTTT. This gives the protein CASSVVTATGELFF. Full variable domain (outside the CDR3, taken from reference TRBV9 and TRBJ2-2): DSGVTQTPKHLITATGQRVTLRCSPRSGDLSVYWYQQSLDQGLQFLIQYYNGEERAKGNILERFSAQQFPDLHSELNLSSLELGDSALYFCASSVVTATGELFFGEGSRLTVL.

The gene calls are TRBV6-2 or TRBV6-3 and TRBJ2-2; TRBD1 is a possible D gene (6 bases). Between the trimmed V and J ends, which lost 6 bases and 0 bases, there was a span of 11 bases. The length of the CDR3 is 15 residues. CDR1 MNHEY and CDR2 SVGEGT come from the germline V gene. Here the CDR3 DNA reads TGTGCCAGCAGCGTAGACAGGCCGAACACCGGGGAGCTGTTTTTT. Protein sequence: CASSVDRPNTGELFF.

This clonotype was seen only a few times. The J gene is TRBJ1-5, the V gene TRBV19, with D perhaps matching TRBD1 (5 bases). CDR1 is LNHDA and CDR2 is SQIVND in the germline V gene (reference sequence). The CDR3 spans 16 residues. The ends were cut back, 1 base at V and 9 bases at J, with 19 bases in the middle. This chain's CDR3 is CASSIVRRTTERPQHF. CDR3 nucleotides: TGTGCCAGTAGTATAGTTCGCCGGACAACGGAACGGCCCCAGCATTTT.

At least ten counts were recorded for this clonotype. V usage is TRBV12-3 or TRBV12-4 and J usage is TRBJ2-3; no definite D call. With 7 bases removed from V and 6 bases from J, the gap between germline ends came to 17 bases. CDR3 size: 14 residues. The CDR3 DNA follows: TGTGCCAGCACTCGAAGCCGGACCTCGGATACGCAGTATTTT. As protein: CASTRSRTSDTQYF.

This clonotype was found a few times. CDR3 amino acids: CASSRTSGGPLEETQYF. CDR3 DNA sequence: TGTGCCAGCAGTAGGACTAGCGGGGGGCCCCTGGAAGAGACCCAGTACTTC. This chain links TRBV6-5 with TRBJ2-5; 14 positions match TRBD2. Germline V gene data show CDR1 as MNHEY and CDR2 as SVGAGI. The CDR3 sequence is 17 residues long. V dropped 5 bases and J dropped 3; count of bases not matched to a gene: 8.

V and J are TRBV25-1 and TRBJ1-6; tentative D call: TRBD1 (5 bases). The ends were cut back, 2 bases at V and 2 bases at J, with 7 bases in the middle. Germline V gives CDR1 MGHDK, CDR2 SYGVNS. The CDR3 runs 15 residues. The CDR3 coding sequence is TGTGCCAGCAGTGAACAGGGTCCCTATAATTCACCCCTCCACTTT. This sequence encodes CASSEQGPYNSPLHF.

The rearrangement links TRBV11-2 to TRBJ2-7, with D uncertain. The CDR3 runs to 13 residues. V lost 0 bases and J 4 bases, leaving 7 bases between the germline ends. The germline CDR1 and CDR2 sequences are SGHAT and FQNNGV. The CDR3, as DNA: TGTGCCAGCAGCTTAGACCAGCTGTACGAGCAGTACGTC. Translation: CASSLDQLYEQYV.

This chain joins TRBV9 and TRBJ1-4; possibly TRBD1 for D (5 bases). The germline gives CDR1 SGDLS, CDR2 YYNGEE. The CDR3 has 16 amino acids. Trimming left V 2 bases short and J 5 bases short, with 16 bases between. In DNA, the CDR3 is TGTGCCAGCAGCGTTCGGGGGGGGGACCACAATGAAAAACTGTTTTTT. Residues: CASSVRGGDHNEKLFF.